This T cell receptor beta chain was sequenced for a study of blood T cells in healthy people across ages. Overall study findings and caveats: TCR beta diversity per million T cells fell roughly linearly with age. The CMV status of each donor remained undetermined, and this could have confounded shifts in expanded clonotypes.

A J-beta primer mix and a sample-barcoded 5' primer were used in a second PCR of about 7 to 12 cycles. From the 5' RACE reads, TCRdb called clonotypes with MiXCR, one entry per CDR3 protein. The sample records about 930,000 distinct CDR3 sequences, 25% to 30% being singletons. As regards this clonotype: Its target is not known.

These sequences were also reported in another study, on T cells of mothers and their children. From that study: According to the study, all extracted RNA entered cDNA synthesis at approximately 1.5 ug per 15 ul.

Sequenced sample: blood. This sequence was found in a woman in her thirties or forties in good health.

DNA of the CDR3: TGTGCCACCAGTGCCCCCCGGCAGGGCAGACCAGATACGCAGTATTTT. Its translation: CATSAPRQGRPDTQYF. The chain couples TRBV24-1 to TRBJ2-3; D perhaps matches TRBD1 (5 bases). CDR3 length: 16 amino acids. V was cut by 5 bases and J by 4 bases, with 18 bases left in between. Germline CDR1 is KGHDR and CDR2 is SFDVKD.